Following are 11 T cell receptor beta chains from one sample sequenced in a study of human T cells and chemical hapten exposure. Noted time point: patch test 1, 2 weeks after DPC sensitization. Treatment in this sample: therapeutic diphenylcyclopropenone sensitization with weekly scalp DPC. TCRdb re-analysed the RACE reads in MiXCR, keeping a single row per CDR3 protein. Of around 71,000 distinct CDR3 sequences listed, around 9.5% are singletons. The source was whole blood, collected in connection with sensitization to the hapten diphenylcyclopropenone (DPC). The source is a woman between 40 and 55 years old with alopecia areata. Some clones in this sample may be carry-over from other donors' samples.

The chain links TRBV5-1 to TRBJ2-5; 10 nucleotides match TRBD1. This CDR3 is built from 14 residues. Germline assignment: CDR1 SGHRS and CDR2 YFSETQ. V gave up 4 bases and J gave up 5 bases; unmatched junction bases: 5. The CDR3 here is CASSMTGGVETQYF. DNA for the CDR3: TGCGCCAGCAGCATGACAGGGGGCGTGGAGACCCAGTACTTC.

This clonotype was recorded many times. V usage is TRBV7-9 and J usage is TRBJ1-4; maybe TRBD1 (6 bases). Deletions cut 11 bases from V and 7 bases from J, with 14 bases between. Germline values: CDR1 SEHNR, CDR2 FQNEAQ (reference sequence). The CDR3 length is 12 residues. CDR3 DNA sequence: TGTGCCTCGGGGGCTGGCTTTGAAAAACTGTTTTTT. It translates to CASGAGFEKLFF.

This clonotype was observed at least ten times. This chain joins TRBV7-8 and TRBJ2-1; TRBD1 or TRBD2 may be the D gene (6 bases each). The V end lost 11 bases, the J end lost 1 base, and 9 bases lay between the germline ends. Germline loops: CDR1 SGHVS, CDR2 FQNEAQ. This CDR3 spans 12 amino acids. The chain's CDR3 is CAPGASYNEQFF. In DNA form, the CDR3 reads TGTGCCCCGGGGGCTTCCTACAATGAGCAGTTCTTC.

This clonotype was recorded a few times. The chain is built from TRBV30 and TRBJ1-2; D ambiguous. The CDR3 is 14 residues long. V lost 1 base, J lost 10 bases, and 19 bases lay in between. Germline V CDR1 and CDR2: GTSNPN, SVGIG (reference sequence). The CDR3 sequence is CAWSGTSRGIVYTF. CDR3 DNA: TGTGCCTGGAGTGGGACTTCCCGGGGTATAGTCTACACCTTC.

This clonotype has at least ten counts. The chain links TRBV3-1 to TRBJ2-7, with no clear D. Trimming took 1 base from V and 6 from J, leaving 13 bases between them. Germline V gene sequence: CDR1 LGHDT, CDR2 YNNKEL (reference sequence). CDR3 length: 14 residues. The CDR3, as DNA: TGTGCCAGCAGCCAAGTCATGAGGCAAGTCGAGCAGTACTTC. Its translation: CASSQVMRQVEQYF.

The rearrangement links TRBV20-1 to TRBJ1-1; D is ambiguous. V was pared by 2 bases and J by 3 bases, with 13 bases between. Germline V gene lookup returns CDR1 DFQATT and CDR2 SNEGSKA (reference sequence). The length of the CDR3 is 14 residues. The CDR3 protein is CSARIGRRDTEAFF. CDR3 nucleotide sequence: TGCAGTGCTAGAATAGGAAGGAGGGACACTGAAGCTTTCTTT.

This clonotype has more than one count but fewer than ten. The chain is built from TRBV15 and TRBJ1-5, with TRBD1 matching 10 bases. Unmatched junction bases numbered 6, after V lost 0 bases and J lost 7 bases. Germline V gives CDR1 LNHNV, CDR2 YYDKDF (reference sequence). The CDR3 has 16 amino acids. CDR3 sequence (DNA): TGTGCCACCAGCAGAGATAGACAGGGGGCAGGACAGCCCCAGCATTTT. It codes for CATSRDRQGAGQPQHF. The full variable domain, completed using reference TRBV15 and TRBJ1-5, is DAMVIQNPRYQVTQFGKPVTLSCSQTLNHNVMYWYQQKSSQAPKLLFHYYDKDFNNEADTPDNFQSRRPNTSFCFLDIRSPGLGDTAMYLCATSRDRQGAGQPQHFGDGTRLSIL.

This clonotype showed up many times. CDR3 amino acids: CASSPPALQETQYF. CDR3 nucleotide sequence: TGTGCCAGCTCACCACCCGCGCTCCAAGAGACCCAGTACTTC. The rearrangement uses TRBV18 and TRBJ2-5; unclear D gene. The V gene lost 0 bases and the J gene lost 1 base, with 6 bases spanning the gap. Germline V lookup: CDR1 KGHSH, CDR2 LQKENI. The CDR3 covers 14 residues.

This clonotype was picked up a small number of times. The chain links TRBV28 to TRBJ2-5; D is ambiguous. Trimming took 7 bases from V and 7 from J, leaving 16 bases between them. The CDR3 consists of 13 residues. The germline gives CDR1 MDHEN, CDR2 SYDVKM. The CDR3 here is CASTVLRSGTQYF. The CDR3 bases are TGTGCCAGCACGGTCCTTAGGTCCGGGACCCAGTACTTC. The full variable domain, with the rest looked up from reference TRBV28 and TRBJ2-5, is DVKVTQSSRYLVKRTGEKVFLECVQDMDHENMFWYRQDPGLGLRLIYFSYDVKMKEKGDIPEGYSVSREKKERFSLILESASTNQTSMYLCASTVLRSGTQYFGPGTRLLVL.

The table lists this clonotype with many counts. The chain employs TRBV5-4 and TRBJ1-2; D unclear. The CDR3 sequence is 13 residues long. Trimming shortened V by 0 bases and J by 0 bases, and 3 bases separated the two germline ends. In germline, CDR1 is SGHNT, CDR2 YYREEE (reference sequence). This chain's CDR3 is CASSLDTNYGYTF. For the CDR3, the DNA is TGTGCCAGCAGCTTGGATACTAACTATGGCTACACCTTC. The whole variable domain, remainder taken from reference TRBV5-4 and TRBJ1-2, is ETGVTQSPTHLIKTRGQQVTLRCSSQSGHNTVSWYQQALGQGPQFIFQYYREEENGRGNFPPRFSGLQFPNYSSELNVNALELDDSALYLCASSLDTNYGYTFGSGTRLTVV.

The DNA of the CDR3 is TGTGCCAGCAGGTCAGGGGCCTACGAGCAGTACTTC. Translation: CASRSGAYEQYF. The chain has TRBV6-2 or TRBV6-3 and TRBJ2-7; maybe TRBD1 (6 bases). This CDR3 comprises 12 residues. The V gene lost 6 bases and the J gene lost 2 bases, with 8 bases spanning the gap. Germline values: CDR1 MNHEY, CDR2 SVGEGT.